These 32 T cell receptor beta chains share one sample of origin, sequenced in a study of T cells in Graves' hyperthyroidism and ophthalmopathy. It was RNA transcripts that yielded the amplified TCR beta CDR3 regions. The TCR CDR3 was amplified in a first-round RT-PCR using the HTBI primer set. TCRdb itself ran the multiplex PCR reads through MiXCR, one entry per CDR3 protein. The repertoire holds hundreds of thousands of distinct CDR3 sequences, with around 15% as singletons. Input material: blood. The receptors here all came from a man younger than 35 with Graves' ophthalmopathy.

This clonotype was counted between two and nine times. The chain employs TRBV4-1 and TRBJ1-5; D gene uncertain. CDR1 and CDR2 (germline): MGHRA, YSYEKL. Trimming stripped 2 bases from V and 5 bases from J, with 13 bases between. The CDR3 consists of 15 residues. CDR3 loop: CASSQLRGGDQPQHF. CDR3 DNA sequence: TGCGCCAGCAGCCAACTACGCGGTGGGGATCAGCCCCAGCATTTT.

The chain joins TRBV12-5 to TRBJ1-2; D is uncertain. The germline V gene encodes CDR1 LGHNT and CDR2 FRNRAP. The CDR3 is 12 amino acids. The V end was cut by 6 bases, the J end by 7 bases, with 12 bases between. In nucleotides, the CDR3 is TGTGCTAGTGGCTTAGACATTTCTGGCTACACCTTC. Its protein product is CASGLDISGYTF.

This clonotype was seen ten or more times. The rearrangement links TRBV18 to TRBJ1-5, with TRBD1 matching over 12 bases. The CDR3 covers 17 residues. Germline V CDR1 and CDR2: KGHSH, LQKENI. Trimming cost V 2 bases and J 4 bases; bases outside gene matches: 6. The CDR3 DNA follows: TGTGCCAGCTCACCAATGGGACAGGGGGCGGGAAATCAGCCCCAGCATTTT. Its translation: CASSPMGQGAGNQPQHF.

The V and J genes are TRBV10-1 and TRBJ2-1; the D call may be TRBD1 or TRBD2 (6 bases each). V shed 0 bases and J shed 3 bases, with 12 bases lying between them. Germline loops: CDR1 WNHNN, CDR2 SYGVQD (reference sequence). CDR3 length: 16 amino acids. This CDR3 is CASSESGRGLYNEQFF. DNA for the CDR3: TGCGCCAGCAGTGAGTCAGGACGGGGGCTCTACAATGAGCAGTTCTTC.

This clonotype has a count of ten or more. J is TRBJ2-3 and V is TRBV2, with TRBD2 matching 8 bases. Germline CDR1 SNHLY, CDR2 FYNNEI. Trimming at V came to 1 base and at J to 6 bases, leaving 12 bases not matched to a gene. The CDR3 has 17 residues. As DNA, the CDR3 is TGTGCCAGCAGTGAAGATAGCGGACTAGCCGGGGGGGATACGCAGTATTTT. Amino acid sequence: CASSEDSGLAGGDTQYF.

This clonotype came up a few times. A read error may be the cause here, since a much bigger clone is one base away. The missing conserved phenylalanine or tryptophan at the end of this CDR3 makes a read error likely. This rearrangement joins TRBV7-9 to TRBJ1-1, with 7 bases identical to TRBD1. The germline V gene has CDR1 SEHNR and CDR2 FQNEAQ (reference sequence). There are 13 residues in the CDR3. The junction had 4 bases not matched to a gene; V was cut back by 4 bases and J by 5 bases. The CDR3: CASSSQTGTEAFL. In DNA form, the CDR3 reads TGTGCCAGCAGCTCACAGACAGGGACTGAAGCTTTCCTT.

Points on this clonotype: The junction shows a germline mismatch at one end, possibly a read error. The chain carries TRBV9 and TRBJ2-1; D unclear. CDR3 size: 12 residues. CDR1 and CDR2 (germline): SGDLS, YYNGEE. CDR3 sequence (DNA): TGTGCCAGCAGCGTAGGGTACAGTGAGCAGTTCTTC. Its protein is CASSVGYSEQFF.

This clonotype was observed a handful of times. The chain has TRBV6-1 and TRBJ1-1, with 8 bases aligning to TRBD1. J gave up 6 bases and V 6 bases, and 12 bases lay outside the gene matches. Germline lookup yields CDR1 MNHNS and CDR2 SASEGT. CDR3 length: 15 residues. As DNA, the CDR3 is TGTGCCAGCAGGGACGGACAGGGCATATCTGCTGAAGCTTTCTTT. Its translation: CASRDGQGISAEAFF.

In its sample, this clonotype was seen a few times. The chain joins TRBV6-1 to TRBJ2-7; no clear D. This CDR3 has 14 amino acids. Looked up from germline, CDR1 is MNHNS and CDR2 is SASEGT. V lost 2 bases and J 0 bases, leaving 8 bases between the germline ends. As DNA, the CDR3 is TGTGCCAGCAGTGAAAGTCCGGGCTCCTACGAGCAGTACTTC. Translated: CASSESPGSYEQYF.

This clonotype appeared many times. This chain links TRBV7-9 with TRBJ2-7; D gene uncertain. V lost 5 bases to trimming and J lost 5 bases, with 7 bases between them. The germline V gene has CDR1 SEHNR and CDR2 FQNEAQ (reference sequence). This CDR3 spans 11 amino acids. The CDR3 sequence is CASSPRDEQYF. CDR3 nucleotide sequence: TGTGCCAGCAGCCCCCGGGACGAGCAGTACTTC.

This clonotype showed up many times. The chain is built from TRBV5-1 and TRBJ2-1, with D possibly being TRBD2 (6 bases). The CDR3 extends over 15 amino acids. Germline V gene data show CDR1 as SGHRS and CDR2 as YFSETQ. The V end was cut by 0 bases, the J end by 4 bases, with 11 bases between. This chain's CDR3 is CASSLGRGRYNEQFF. DNA of the CDR3: TGCGCCAGCAGCTTGGGGAGGGGAAGGTACAATGAGCAGTTCTTC. The whole variable domain, remainder taken from reference TRBV5-1 and TRBJ2-1, is KAGVTQTPRYLIKTRGQQVTLSCSPISGHRSVSWYQQTPGQGLQFLFEYFSETQRNKGNFPGRFSGRQFSNSRSEMNVSTLELGDSALYLCASSLGRGRYNEQFFGPGTRLTVL.

Ten or more counts support this clonotype. This sequence joins TRBV5-1 and TRBJ2-7; D unresolved. This CDR3 spans 14 amino acids. Germline V gene lookup returns CDR1 SGHRS and CDR2 YFSETQ. The germline V and J ends were trimmed by 4 bases and 1 base, with 12 bases remaining between them. This CDR3 is CASSTNDGSYEQYF. DNA of the CDR3: TGCGCCAGCAGCACAAATGACGGGTCCTACGAGCAGTACTTC.

This clonotype appeared many times. This chain connects TRBV7-2 to TRBJ2-3, with 10 bases lining up with TRBD2. Trimming cost V 5 bases and J 0 bases; bases outside gene matches: 5. The germline CDR1 and CDR2 sequences are SGHTA and FQGNSA. The CDR3 has 16 residues. In DNA, the CDR3 is TGTGCCAGCAGCCAACAAGCGGGAGGGAGCACAGATACGCAGTATTTT. This gives the protein CASSQQAGGSTDTQYF.

This clonotype turned up a few times. J is TRBJ2-3 and V is TRBV5-6; D remains ambiguous. Trimming removed 2 bases at V and 6 bases at J, with 7 bases between. CDR1 and CDR2 (germline): SGHDT, YYEEEE. CDR3 length: 12 amino acids. In DNA, the CDR3 is TGTGCCAGCAGCTTAATCGTCGATACGCAGTATTTT. This sequence encodes CASSLIVDTQYF. Combining the CDR3 with reference TRBV5-6 and TRBJ2-3 gives the whole variable domain DAGVTQSPTHLIKTRGQQVTLRCSPKSGHDTVSWYQQALGQGPQFIFQYYEEEERQRGNFPDRFSGHQFPNYSSELNVNALLLGDSALYLCASSLIVDTQYFGPGTRLTVL.

This clonotype was seen ten or more times. The chain carries TRBV7-6 and TRBJ2-3, with 12 bases lining up with TRBD1. There are 19 residues in the CDR3. V was pared by 5 bases and J by 3 bases, with 15 bases of the junction left unmatched. CDR1 and CDR2 from the germline V gene are SGHVS and FNYEAQ. The CDR3 loop is CASSHNPPGQGASTDTQYF. The CDR3 region has the DNA TGTGCCAGCAGCCATAACCCTCCGGGACAGGGGGCGTCGACAGATACGCAGTATTTT.

This clonotype was detected ten times or more. One end of the junction fails to match germline, which may point to a read error. The rearrangement uses TRBV12-3 or TRBV12-4 and TRBJ2-5; TRBD1 matches 11 bases. CDR3 length equals 15 residues. In DNA form, the CDR3 reads TGTGCCAGCAGTCTTGGACAGGGGGCTCAAGGGACCCAGTACTTC. It is translated as CASSLGQGAQGTQYF.

Only a few counts were recorded for this clonotype. V gene TRBV6-2 or TRBV6-3 combines with J gene TRBJ1-1; 7 nucleotides line up with TRBD1. V lost 7 bases, J lost 1 base, and 9 bases stayed unmatched. CDR1 is MNHEY, CDR2 SVGEGT, per germline. This CDR3 comprises 15 residues. The CDR3 reads CASTIRDRENTEAFF. CDR3 nucleotide sequence: TGTGCCAGCACCATCCGGGACAGAGAGAACACTGAAGCTTTCTTT.

The chain couples TRBV6-2 or TRBV6-3 to TRBJ2-3; 12 bases fit TRBD2. Per germline, CDR1 MNHEY and CDR2 SVGEGT. V shed 6 bases and J 13 bases; nucleotides not matched to a gene: 14. The CDR3 has 15 amino acids. CDR3 loop: CASSLTSGGTRREYF. Here the CDR3 DNA reads TGTGCCAGCAGCCTGACTAGCGGGGGTACCCGGCGGGAGTATTTT.

Many counts were recorded for this clonotype. This chain joins TRBV4-1 and TRBJ2-5, with D possibly matching TRBD1 (6 bases). This CDR3 comprises 14 residues. Trimming cost V 5 bases and J 2 bases, with 12 bases left between them. Germline V CDR1 and CDR2: MGHRA, YSYEKL. The CDR3 protein is CASSEYRDQETQYF. As DNA, the CDR3 is TGCGCCAGCAGCGAATACAGGGATCAAGAGACCCAGTACTTC.

Comments on this clonotype: A much larger clonotype is one base distant, so this may be a read error. The gene calls are TRBV7-3 and TRBJ2-7, with 10 bases identical to TRBD1. The CDR3 contains 13 residues. V shed 8 bases and J 6 bases; nucleotides not matched to a gene: 7. Per germline, CDR1 SGHTA and CDR2 FQGTGA. As DNA, the CDR3 is TGTGCCAGCGGCTCGGGACAGGGGTTCGAGCAGTACTTC. It is translated as CASGSGQGFEQYF.

The sample holds many counts of this clonotype. The V gene is TRBV3-1, the J gene TRBJ2-1; D tentatively reads TRBD1 or TRBD2 (5 bases each). The V gene's germline CDR1 is LGHDT and CDR2 YNNKEL (reference sequence). Trimming left V 5 bases short and J 9 bases short, with 26 bases between. The CDR3 contains 17 residues. For the CDR3, the DNA is TGTGCCAGCAGCATACAACACACCGGGACGAGTCATGGTGAGCAGTTCTTC. Residues: CASSIQHTGTSHGEQFF.

This clonotype was seen ten or more times. The chain recombines TRBV24-1 with TRBJ2-1; either TRBD1 or TRBD2 may fit D (5 bases each). The V gene's germline CDR1 is KGHDR and CDR2 SFDVKD. Between the trimmed V and J ends, which lost 9 bases and 6 bases, there was a span of 14 bases. CDR3 length equals 13 residues. CDR3 protein: CATWDPTANEQFF. For the CDR3, the DNA is TGTGCCACCTGGGACCCGACGGCCAATGAGCAGTTCTTC.

This clonotype came up a few times. The chain uses TRBV3-1 and TRBJ1-3, with TRBD1 matching over 9 bases. This CDR3 has 15 residues. With 5 bases clipped from V and 3 bases from J, the junction kept 5 bases outside the gene matches. Germline CDR1 is LGHDT and CDR2 is YNNKEL (reference sequence). CDR3 DNA sequence: TGTGCCAGCAGCTCTACAGGGGGCTTTGGAAACACCATATATTTT. Amino acid sequence: CASSSTGGFGNTIYF.

The table lists this clonotype with many counts. The V gene is TRBV30, the J gene TRBJ2-7, with D possibly TRBD1 on 5 matching bases. Germline V CDR1 and CDR2: GTSNPN, SVGIG (reference sequence). CDR3 size: 13 residues. The V gene lost 0 bases and the J gene lost 4 bases, with 10 bases spanning the gap. The CDR3 reads CAWSVLQGYEQYF. The CDR3 DNA sequence: TGTGCCTGGAGTGTACTGCAGGGTTACGAGCAGTACTTC.

This clonotype was seen repeatedly, ten times or more. The chain carries TRBV12-3 or TRBV12-4 and TRBJ2-3; TRBD2 matches at 8 bases. CDR3 length: 17 amino acids. Trimming cost V 4 bases and J 1 base; bases outside gene matches: 10. The CDR3: CASSSPRGGLRTDTQYF. The CDR3 region has the DNA TGTGCCAGCAGTTCACCACGGGGGGGCCTTCGCACAGATACGCAGTATTTT.

This clonotype has ten or more counts. The CDR3 coding sequence is TGTGCCAGCAGCCAAGACGGGGGCGTAGAGGGATCGTACACTGAAGCTTTCTTT. This translates into CASSQDGGVEGSYTEAFF. The rearrangement links TRBV4-2 to TRBJ1-1, with a tentative D call TRBD1 (6 bases). The germline V gene encodes CDR1 LGHNA and CDR2 YNFKEQ. V gave up 0 bases and J gave up 3 bases, with 20 bases separating them. The CDR3 is made up of 18 amino acids.

This clonotype was seen repeatedly, ten times or more. The genes are TRBV20-1 and TRBJ2-4, with 10 bases matching TRBD2. This CDR3 spans 17 amino acids. CDR1 and CDR2 (germline): DFQATT, SNEGSKA (reference sequence). J was trimmed by 2 bases and V by 3 bases; bases with no gene match: 10. The CDR3 sequence is CSASRGLAGVSKNIQYF. The CDR3 DNA sequence: TGCAGTGCTAGCAGAGGGCTAGCGGGAGTATCCAAAAACATTCAGTACTTC.

This clonotype came up many times. This chain links TRBV4-1 with TRBJ1-1; TRBD1 matches 7 bases. The germline V gene encodes CDR1 MGHRA and CDR2 YSYEKL. The CDR3 extends over 15 amino acids. Unmatched junction bases numbered 10, after V lost 5 bases and J lost 4 bases. The DNA for the CDR3 is TGCGCCAGCAGCGGACCCACAGGGGCGGGCACTGAAGCTTTCTTT. This codes for CASSGPTGAGTEAFF.

This clonotype was seen at least ten times. The rearrangement uses TRBV12-3 or TRBV12-4 and TRBJ2-3; 10 bases fit TRBD2. The CDR3 is made up of 15 amino acids. V dropped 10 bases and J dropped 3; count of bases not matched to a gene: 10. CDR3 amino acids: CATRGASGRTDTQYF. In DNA form, the CDR3 reads TGTGCCACACGGGGTGCTAGCGGGAGAACAGATACGCAGTATTTT.

This clonotype showed up many times. The chain recombines TRBV7-2 with TRBJ1-1; D is possibly TRBD1 (6 bases). V lost 2 bases to trimming and J lost 0 bases, with 7 bases between them. This CDR3 has 14 amino acids. CDR1 SGHTA and CDR2 FQGNSA come from the germline V gene. CDR3 region: CASSLRQVNTEAFF. DNA of the CDR3: TGTGCCAGCAGCTTAAGACAGGTGAACACTGAAGCTTTCTTT. Drawing the rest from reference TRBV7-2 and TRBJ1-1, the complete variable domain is GAGVSQSPSNKVTEKGKDVELRCDPISGHTALYWYRQSLGQGLEFLIYFQGNSAPDKSGLPSDRFSAERTGGSVSTLTIQRTQQEDSAVYLCASSLRQVNTEAFFGQGTRLTVV.

The table lists this clonotype with many counts. The chain uses TRBV27 and TRBJ1-5, with D unresolved. Germline values: CDR1 MNHEY, CDR2 SMNVEV (reference sequence). The length of the CDR3 is 15 residues. Trimming cost V 5 bases and J 6 bases, with 17 bases left between them. The DNA for the CDR3 is TGTGCCAGCAGTCAAACATCGTCTTCGGCTCAGCCCCAGCATTTT. Protein product: CASSQTSSSAQPQHF.

V and J are TRBV6-4 and TRBJ1-1; D gene uncertain. Trimming took off 0 bases at V and 5 bases at J, with 10 bases between the two ends. The CDR3 sequence is 14 residues long. Germline V CDR1 and CDR2: MRHNA, SNTAGT. CDR3 in amino acids: CASSDSSWGTEAFF. DNA for the CDR3: TGTGCCAGCAGTGACTCTAGTTGGGGTACTGAAGCTTTCTTT.